This T cell receptor beta chain was observed in a study of CD8+CD57+ T cells in acquired aplastic anemia. Overall study context: DNA from sorted CD4+ and CD8+ cells averaged about 3.2 ug. Healthy donors gave 10 million to 11 million reads on average for CD4+ cells. Broader study findings: Significant differences in CD8+ Simpson's diversity were not observed between patients and controls. Between patients and controls, approximately 29 CD8+ CDR3 sequences were found in common.

This clonotype was seen at least ten times. Its antigen is currently unknown. The CDR3 loop spans 14 amino acids. Per the germline V gene, CDR1 is LNHDA and CDR2 is SQIVND (reference sequence). With V trimmed by 3 bases and J by 2 bases, 4 bases remained unmatched. The template used for profiling TCR beta VDJ and CDR3 was genomic DNA. TCRdb recomputed calls from the reads with MiXCR, one row per CDR3 protein. The sample lists 200,000 to 250,000 distinct CDR3 sequences; 61% were seen once. The rearrangement joins TRBV19 to TRBJ2-7; 7 bases fit TRBD2. This clonotype was obtained from a human donor in good health. The specimen sequenced was sorted CD4+, CD8+, or CD8+CD57+ T cells (not recorded which) from PBMCs. CDR3 sequence reads: CASSIQTSTYEQYF. The DNA of the CDR3 is TGTGCCAGTAGTATCCAGACTAGCACCTACGAGCAGTACTTC. The entire variable domain, with the rest obtained from reference TRBV19 and TRBJ2-7, is as follows: DGGITQSPKYLFRKEGQNVTLSCEQNLNHDAMYWYRQDPGQGLRLIYYSQIVNDFQKGDIAEGYSVSREKKESFPLTVTSAQKNPTAFYLCASSIQTSTYEQYFGPGTRLTVT.